The 2 T cell receptor beta chains below come from one sample, sequenced in a study of Tregs in tolerant kidney transplant recipients. TCRdb keeps only in-frame clones here, not all; method: immunoSEQ multiplex PCR. The sample carries 50,000 or so clones, over 80% recorded once. The nonmyeloablative bone marrow transplants came from related graft donors, with transient mixed chimerism. This specimen consisted of CD8+ T cells from blood (PBMCs), obtained 24 months after the transplant. These receptor sequences come from a human patient who received a combined kidney and bone marrow transplant. Some T cells may arise from the graft donor.

J is TRBJ2-1 and V is TRBV4-3; possible D gene TRBD2, 5 bases. V lost 0 bases and J lost 0, with 6 bases in between. CDR1 LGHNA and CDR2 YSLEER come from the germline V gene. CDR3 length equals 15 residues. CDR3 DNA sequence: TGCGCCAGCAGCCAAGATGACTACTCCTACAATGAGCAGTTCTTC. Its protein is CASSQDDYSYNEQFF.

This clone was observed a few times. The chain couples TRBV5-4 to TRBJ1-3; no definite D call. The CDR3 runs 12 residues. Trimming left V 4 bases short and J 8 bases short, with 10 bases between. Germline V gene sequence: CDR1 SGHNT, CDR2 YYREEE (reference sequence). The CDR3 region has the DNA TGTGCCAGCAGCCACTGGGGAGACACCATATATTTT. It encodes CASSHWGDTIYF.